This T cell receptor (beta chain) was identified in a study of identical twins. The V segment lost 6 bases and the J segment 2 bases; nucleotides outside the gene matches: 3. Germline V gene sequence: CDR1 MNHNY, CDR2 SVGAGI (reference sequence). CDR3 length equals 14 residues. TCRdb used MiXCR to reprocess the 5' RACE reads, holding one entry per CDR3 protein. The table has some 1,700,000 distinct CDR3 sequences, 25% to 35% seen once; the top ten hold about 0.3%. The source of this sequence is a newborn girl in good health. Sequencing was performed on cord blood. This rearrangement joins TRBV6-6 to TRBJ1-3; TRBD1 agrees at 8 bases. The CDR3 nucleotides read TGTGCCAGCAGGTCGGGACAGGCTGGAAACACCATATATTTT. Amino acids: CASRSGQAGNTIYF.